The 21 T cell receptor beta chains presented below share a single source sample, sequenced in a study of blood T cells in healthy people across ages. A J-beta primer mix and a sample-barcoded 5' primer were used in a second PCR of about 7 to 11 cycles. TCRdb fed the 5' RACE reads into MiXCR, producing one record per CDR3 protein. Of approximately 780,000 distinct CDR3 sequences listed, roughly 26% are singletons. Another study also made use of these data, one on T cells of mothers and their children.

The sample taken for sequencing was blood. The source of these receptors is a boy younger than 18 in good health.

This CDR3 reads CASSSVAGHEAFF. CDR3 nucleotides: TGTGCCAGCTCAAGCGTCGCGGGGCATGAAGCTTTCTTT. The chain carries TRBV18 and TRBJ1-1, with a tentative D call TRBD1 (5 bases). Germline V gene data show CDR1 as KGHSH and CDR2 as LQKENI. The CDR3 consists of 13 residues. The V end was cut by 5 bases, the J end by 7 bases, with 14 bases between. Complete variable domain (other parts from reference TRBV18 and TRBJ1-1): NAGVMQNPRHLVRRRGQEARLRCSPMKGHSHVYWYRQLPEEGLKFMVYLQKENIIDESGMPKERFSAEFPKEGPSILRIQQVVRGDSAAYFCASSSVAGHEAFFGQGTRLTVV.

There are a few counts of this clonotype. This sequence joins TRBV9 and TRBJ1-4; no clear D. This CDR3 is built from 15 residues. Trimming left V 4 bases short and J 3 bases short, with 13 bases between. Per germline, CDR1 SGDLS and CDR2 YYNGEE. CDR3 amino acids: CASSQQTGANEKLFF. DNA of the CDR3: TGTGCCAGCAGCCAACAGACTGGGGCTAATGAAAAACTGTTTTTT.

The chain couples TRBV7-2 to TRBJ2-7, with TRBD2 identical over 10 bases. There are 16 residues in the CDR3. Germline V lookup: CDR1 SGHTA, CDR2 FQGNSA. The V gene end was trimmed by 0 bases and the J gene end by 4 bases; junction bases not matched to a gene: 6. This CDR3 reads CASSLAPASGGYEQYF. In DNA form, the CDR3 reads TGTGCCAGCAGCTTAGCGCCGGCTAGCGGGGGTTACGAGCAGTACTTC. Complete variable domain (other parts from reference TRBV7-2 and TRBJ2-7): GAGVSQSPSNKVTEKGKDVELRCDPISGHTALYWYRQSLGQGLEFLIYFQGNSAPDKSGLPSDRFSAERTGGSVSTLTIQRTQQEDSAVYLCASSLAPASGGYEQYFGPGTRLTVT.

This chain connects TRBV7-9 to TRBJ1-2; no reliable D call. The CDR3 spans 14 residues. Trimming removed 1 base from V and 5 bases from J, with 11 bases in between. Germline CDR1 reads SEHNR; CDR2 reads FQNEAQ (reference sequence). CDR3 protein: CASSLEHGSYGYTF. The CDR3 DNA reads TGTGCCAGCAGCTTAGAACATGGCTCTTATGGCTACACCTTC.

V gene TRBV20-1 combines with J gene TRBJ1-2; D is ambiguous. CDR3 length equals 12 residues. The V gene lost 3 bases and the J gene lost 11 bases, with 16 bases spanning the gap. Germline CDR1 is DFQATT and CDR2 is SNEGSKA (reference sequence). The CDR3 DNA follows: TGCAGTGCTAGTAGCCACATCCAAGGGTACACCTTC. Its protein product is CSASSHIQGYTF.

The J gene is TRBJ2-7, the V gene TRBV6-5; D might be TRBD1 (6 bases). Germline CDR1 MNHEY, CDR2 SVGAGI. This CDR3 is 14 amino acids long. V dropped 6 bases and J dropped 7 bases, with 19 bases sitting between them. The CDR3 nucleotides are TGTGCCAGCAGACAGGGACCGAGGAGCACGGAGCAGTACTTC. It yields the protein CASRQGPRSTEQYF.

The sample holds one count of this clonotype. The chain uses TRBV27 and TRBJ1-1, with 7 positions matching TRBD1. Germline values: CDR1 MNHEY, CDR2 SMNVEV (reference sequence). CDR3 size: 17 residues. V lost 2 bases to trimming and J lost 0 bases; unmatched junction nucleotides: 9. The CDR3 is CASSLRTRGGMNTEAFF. The CDR3 coding sequence is TGTGCCAGCAGTTTAAGGACCAGGGGGGGAATGAACACTGAAGCTTTCTTT.

This clonotype was found once. The V gene is TRBV24-1, the J gene TRBJ2-2; D is possibly TRBD2 (6 bases). Trimming removed 6 bases from V and 4 bases from J, with 14 bases in between. The CDR3 covers 15 residues. Per the germline V gene, CDR1 is KGHDR and CDR2 is SFDVKD. CDR3 nucleotides: TGTGCCACCAGTAAGGGTAGCGGTTTCACCGGGGAGCTGTTTTTT. Translation gives CATSKGSGFTGELFF.

The rearrangement joins TRBV29-1 to TRBJ1-2, with 9 bases aligning to TRBD1. From germline, CDR1 is SQVTM and CDR2 ANQGSEA. This CDR3 region has 16 residues. Trimming removed 4 bases from V and 4 bases from J; junction bases left unmatched: 13. DNA of the CDR3: TGCAGCGTTGGGATAATACCGGGACAGGGAAGCTATGGCTACACCTTC. It yields the protein CSVGIIPGQGSYGYTF.

The chain employs TRBV2 and TRBJ1-2; D gene uncertain. Trimming cost V 4 bases and J 2 bases, with 8 bases left between them. CDR1 and CDR2 from the germline V gene are SNHLY and FYNNEI. The CDR3 is 13 amino acids. As DNA, the CDR3 is TGTGCCAGCAGTGGATCGATCAACTATGGCTACACCTTC. Protein sequence: CASSGSINYGYTF.

This chain uses TRBV7-9 with TRBJ1-1; D gene ambiguous. Trimming stripped 4 bases from V and 3 bases from J, with 12 bases between. Per the germline V gene, CDR1 is SEHNR and CDR2 is FQNEAQ (reference sequence). The CDR3 spans 14 residues. DNA of the CDR3: TGTGCCAGCAGCTCAGCTGTGGGGTACACTGAAGCTTTCTTT. Translating it yields CASSSAVGYTEAFF. The complete variable domain, with remaining parts taken from reference TRBV7-9 and TRBJ1-1, reads DTGVSQNPRHKITKRGQNVTFRCDPISEHNRLYWYRQTLGQGPEFLTYFQNEAQLEKSRLLSDRFSAERPKGSFSTLEIQRTEQGDSAMYLCASSSAVGYTEAFFGQGTRLTVV.

This clonotype has more than one count but fewer than ten. The CDR3 reads CASSQESGAQYF. DNA for the CDR3: TGCGCCAGCAGCCAAGAGTCGGGGGCCCAGTACTTC. The gene calls are TRBV4-1 and TRBJ2-5; weak D call: TRBD2 (6 bases). Trimming cost V 0 bases and J 9 bases, with 8 bases left between them. This CDR3 has 12 amino acids. In germline, CDR1 is MGHRA, CDR2 YSYEKL.

The V and J genes are TRBV4-1 and TRBJ2-1; 10 nucleotides match TRBD2. The CDR3 contains 16 residues. Germline CDR1 is MGHRA and CDR2 is YSYEKL. DNA of the CDR3: TGCGCTGGGGAGGGTAAAGCGGGGGGGCAGCTCAATGAGCAGTTCTTC. Protein sequence: CAGEGKAGGQLNEQFF.

The chain joins TRBV10-1 to TRBJ2-5; D may be TRBD1 (6 bases). V was trimmed by 8 bases and J by 0 bases, leaving 7 bases between them. In germline, CDR1 is WNHNN, CDR2 SYGVQD (reference sequence). The CDR3 totals 12 residues. CDR3 region: CASGDNQETQYF. As DNA, the CDR3 is TGCGCCAGCGGGGACAACCAAGAGACCCAGTACTTC.

The chain links TRBV10-3 to TRBJ2-5; 10 nucleotides line up with TRBD1. The assigned J gene may be wrong: the sequence end matches TRBJ2-7 better. This CDR3 is built from 15 residues. In germline, CDR1 is ENHRY, CDR2 SYGVKD. CDR3 in amino acids: CAISFGTGAFYEQYF. The CDR3 DNA sequence: TGTGCCATCAGCTTCGGGACAGGGGCCTTCTACGAGCAGTACTTC.

This clonotype has more than one count but fewer than ten. V usage is TRBV3-1 and J usage is TRBJ2-4, with D tentatively TRBD2 (6 bases). Trimming removed 5 bases at V and 6 bases at J, with 17 bases between. The germline V gene encodes CDR1 LGHDT and CDR2 YNNKEL (reference sequence). This CDR3 comprises 15 residues. The CDR3 reads CASSGTVQGGNIQYF. The DNA for the CDR3 is TGTGCCAGCAGCGGAACAGTCCAGGGAGGAAACATTCAGTACTTC.

This clonotype was observed once. The V call is TRBV12-3 or TRBV12-4, the J call TRBJ2-3, with 11 bases fitting TRBD2. This CDR3 is built from 16 residues. With 5 bases clipped from V and 2 bases from J, the junction kept 6 bases outside the gene matches. CDR3 loop: CASSPTSGEATDTQYF. In DNA form, the CDR3 reads TGTGCCAGCAGTCCGACTAGCGGGGAAGCCACAGATACGCAGTATTTT.

This clonotype was counted only a few times. The rearrangement links TRBV25-1 to TRBJ1-1; D call uncertain. V was shortened by 3 bases and J by 6 bases, with 14 bases between the two germline ends. There are 14 residues in the CDR3. Germline V gene data show CDR1 as MGHDK and CDR2 as SYGVNS. The CDR3 spells CASSDGLGGAEAFF. DNA for the CDR3: TGTGCCAGCAGTGACGGTCTGGGTGGCGCTGAAGCTTTCTTT.

The gene calls are TRBV7-8 and TRBJ1-5, with D possibly matching TRBD1 (6 bases). This CDR3 has 19 amino acids. The germline V gene has CDR1 SGHVS and CDR2 FQNEAQ. Between the trimmed V and J ends, which lost 1 base and 2 bases, there was a span of 21 bases. The CDR3 DNA reads as TGTGCCAGCAGCTTAGTCCGGGACAAGGGCCTGTTGGGCAATCAGCCCCAGCATTTT. As protein: CASSLVRDKGLLGNQPQHF.

This clonotype has only a few counts. Sequence at one end of the junction differs from germline and may be a read error. The chain carries TRBV10-3 and TRBJ2-7, with D perhaps TRBD1 (6 bases). Germline V gene sequence: CDR1 ENHRY, CDR2 SYGVKD. There are 12 residues in the CDR3. In DNA form, the CDR3 reads TGTGCCATCAAGGACAGTTCCTACGGGCAGTACTTC. Amino acids: CAIKDSSYGQYF.

This clonotype has just a few counts. The chain uses TRBV5-4 and TRBJ2-2; TRBD1 might be the D (5 bases). The CDR3 is 16 amino acids. Germline V gene data show CDR1 as SGHNT and CDR2 as YYREEE (reference sequence). Trimming left V 3 bases short and J 3 bases short, with 15 bases between. DNA for the CDR3: TGTGCCAGCAGCTCTCTTCAGGGAAGGGACACCGGGGAGCTGTTTTTT. Its protein is CASSSLQGRDTGELFF.